This T cell receptor (beta chain) originates from a study of cytomegalovirus exposure and HLA in healthy donors. Study-level points and caveats: The study put roughly 160 TCR beta chains on its list as cytomegalovirus-associated.

Worth noting for this clone: Its matching antigen is unknown.

The J segment lost 6 bases and the V segment lost 4 bases, leaving 4 bases of the junction unmatched. This CDR3 spans 13 amino acids. Looked up from germline, CDR1 is MRHNA and CDR2 is SNTAGT. The PCR made use of 60 Vbeta and 13 Jbeta primers. TCRdb keeps only in-frame clones here, not all; method: immunoSEQ multiplex PCR. The sample has roughly 80,000 clones; 67% are singletons. Specimen: PBMCs. The chain combines TRBV6-4 with TRBJ2-3, with TRBD1 matching over 7 bases. The TCR originated in a woman in her fifties or sixties in good health and CMV-seropositive. The CDR3 bases are TGTGCCAGCAGTGTAGACAGGGCGGATACGCAGTATTTT. Protein: CASSVDRADTQYF.